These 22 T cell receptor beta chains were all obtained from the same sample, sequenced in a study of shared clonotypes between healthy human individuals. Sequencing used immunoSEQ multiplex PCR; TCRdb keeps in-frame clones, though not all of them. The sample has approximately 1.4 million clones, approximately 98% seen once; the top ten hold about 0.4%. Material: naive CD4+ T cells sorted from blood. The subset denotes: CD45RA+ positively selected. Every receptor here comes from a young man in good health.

The CDR3 nucleotides read TGCGCCAGCAGCCCCATGTTTAGCACAGATACGCAGTATTTT. Its translation is CASSPMFSTDTQYF. The chain links TRBV5-1 to TRBJ2-3; the D is unclear. The CDR3 spans 14 residues. Trimming cost V 4 bases and J 0 bases, with 9 bases left between them. Germline assignment: CDR1 SGHRS and CDR2 YFSETQ. Full variable domain (missing parts from reference TRBV5-1 and TRBJ2-3): KAGVTQTPRYLIKTRGQQVTLSCSPISGHRSVSWYQQTPGQGLQFLFEYFSETQRNKGNFPGRFSGRQFSNSRSEMNVSTLELGDSALYLCASSPMFSTDTQYFGPGTRLTVL.

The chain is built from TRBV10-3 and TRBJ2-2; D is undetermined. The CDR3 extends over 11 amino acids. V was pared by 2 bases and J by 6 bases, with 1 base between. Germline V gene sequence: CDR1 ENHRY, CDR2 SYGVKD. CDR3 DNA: TGTGCCATCAGTGAGCCCGGGGAGCTGTTTTTT. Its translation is CAISEPGELFF.

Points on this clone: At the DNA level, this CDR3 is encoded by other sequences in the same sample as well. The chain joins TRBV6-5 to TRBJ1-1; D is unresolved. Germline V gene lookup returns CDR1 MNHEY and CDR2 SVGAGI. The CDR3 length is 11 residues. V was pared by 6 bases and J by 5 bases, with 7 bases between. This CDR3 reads CASSRGTEAFF. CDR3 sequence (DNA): TGTGCCAGCAGCCGGGGTACTGAAGCTTTCTTT.

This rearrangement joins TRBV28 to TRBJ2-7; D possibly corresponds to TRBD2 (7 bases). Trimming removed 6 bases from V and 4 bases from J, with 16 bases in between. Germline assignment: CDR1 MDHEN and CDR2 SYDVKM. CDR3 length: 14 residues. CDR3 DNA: TGTGCCAGCAGGGAGGGGGGGACCAAATACGAGCAGTACTTC. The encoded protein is CASREGGTKYEQYF.

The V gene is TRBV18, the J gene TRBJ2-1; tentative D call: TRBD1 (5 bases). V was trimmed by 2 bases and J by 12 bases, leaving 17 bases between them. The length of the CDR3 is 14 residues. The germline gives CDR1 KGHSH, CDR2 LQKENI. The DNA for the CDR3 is TGTGCCAGCTCACCAGAATTAGGGGCTATCGGGCAGTTCTTC. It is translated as CASSPELGAIGQFF.

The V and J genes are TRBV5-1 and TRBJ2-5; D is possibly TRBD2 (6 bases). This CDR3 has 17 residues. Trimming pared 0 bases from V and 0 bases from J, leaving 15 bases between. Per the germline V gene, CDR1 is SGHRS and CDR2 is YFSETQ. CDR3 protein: CASSLAGVAVYQETQYF. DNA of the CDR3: TGCGCCAGCAGCTTGGCCGGGGTAGCGGTGTACCAAGAGACCCAGTACTTC. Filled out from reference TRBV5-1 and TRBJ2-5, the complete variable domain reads KAGVTQTPRYLIKTRGQQVTLSCSPISGHRSVSWYQQTPGQGLQFLFEYFSETQRNKGNFPGRFSGRQFSNSRSEMNVSTLELGDSALYLCASSLAGVAVYQETQYFGPGTRLLVL.

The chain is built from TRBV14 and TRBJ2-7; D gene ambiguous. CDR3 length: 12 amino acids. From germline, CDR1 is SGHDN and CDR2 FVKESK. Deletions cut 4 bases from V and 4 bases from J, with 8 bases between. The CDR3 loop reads CASSPAVYEQYF. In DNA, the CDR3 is TGTGCCAGCAGCCCAGCCGTATACGAGCAGTACTTC.

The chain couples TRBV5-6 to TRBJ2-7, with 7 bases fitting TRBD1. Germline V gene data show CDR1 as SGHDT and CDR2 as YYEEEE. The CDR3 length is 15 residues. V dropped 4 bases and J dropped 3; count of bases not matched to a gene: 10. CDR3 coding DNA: TGTGCCAGCAGCCAGAGCCCGGGACAGAACTACGAGCAGTACTTC. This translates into CASSQSPGQNYEQYF.

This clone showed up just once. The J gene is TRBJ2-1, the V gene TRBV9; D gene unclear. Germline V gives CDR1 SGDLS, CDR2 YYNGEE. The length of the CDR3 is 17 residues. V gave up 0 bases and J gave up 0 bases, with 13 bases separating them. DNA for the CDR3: TGTGCCAGCAGCGTAGACTCCTCCTCAAGCTCCTACAATGAGCAGTTCTTC. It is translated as CASSVDSSSSSYNEQFF.

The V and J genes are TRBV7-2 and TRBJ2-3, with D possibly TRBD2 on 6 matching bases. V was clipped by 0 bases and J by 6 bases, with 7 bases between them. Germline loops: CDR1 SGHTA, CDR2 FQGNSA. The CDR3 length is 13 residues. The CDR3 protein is CASSLATRDTQYF. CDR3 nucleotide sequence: TGTGCCAGCAGCTTAGCGACTAGGGATACGCAGTATTTT. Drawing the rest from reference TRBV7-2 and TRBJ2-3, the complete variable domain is GAGVSQSPSNKVTEKGKDVELRCDPISGHTALYWYRQSLGQGLEFLIYFQGNSAPDKSGLPSDRFSAERTGGSVSTLTIQRTQQEDSAVYLCASSLATRDTQYFGPGTRLTVL.

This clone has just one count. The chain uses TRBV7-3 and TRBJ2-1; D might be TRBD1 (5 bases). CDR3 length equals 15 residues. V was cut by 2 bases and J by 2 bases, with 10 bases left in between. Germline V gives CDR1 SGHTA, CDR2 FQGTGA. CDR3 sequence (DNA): TGTGCCAGCAGCTTATGGGCAGGGACCTACAATGAGCAGTTCTTC. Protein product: CASSLWAGTYNEQFF. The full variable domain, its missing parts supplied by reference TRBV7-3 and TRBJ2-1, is GAGVSQTPSNKVTEKGKYVELRCDPISGHTALYWYRQSLGQGPEFLIYFQGTGAADDSGLPNDRFFAVRPEGSVSTLKIQRTERGDSAVYLCASSLWAGTYNEQFFGPGTRLTVL.

The chain's CDR3 is CASSVEPRAPGDEQYF. The CDR3 nucleotides are TGTGCCAGCAGCGTAGAGCCTAGAGCACCCGGGGACGAGCAGTACTTC. The V and J genes are TRBV9 and TRBJ2-7, with a tentative D call TRBD2 (5 bases). The CDR3 is made up of 16 amino acids. V shed 0 bases and J shed 5 bases, with 18 bases lying between them. Germline V gene sequence: CDR1 SGDLS, CDR2 YYNGEE.

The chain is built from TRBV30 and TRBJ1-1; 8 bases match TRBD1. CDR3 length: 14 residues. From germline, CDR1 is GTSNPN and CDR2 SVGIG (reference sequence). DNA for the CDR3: TGTGCTCAAATCCGGACAGGGTTCGGCACTGAAGCTTTCTTT. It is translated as CAQIRTGFGTEAFF.

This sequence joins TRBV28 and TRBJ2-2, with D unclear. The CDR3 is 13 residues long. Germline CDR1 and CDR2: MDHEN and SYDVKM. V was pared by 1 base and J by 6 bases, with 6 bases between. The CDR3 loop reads CASSLYLPGELFF. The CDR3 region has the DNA TGTGCCAGCAGTTTATATTTACCCGGGGAGCTGTTTTTT.

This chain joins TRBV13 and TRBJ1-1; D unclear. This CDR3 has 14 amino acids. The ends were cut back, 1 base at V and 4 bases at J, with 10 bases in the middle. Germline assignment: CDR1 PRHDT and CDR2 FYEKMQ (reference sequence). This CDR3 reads CASSLDGWGTEAFF. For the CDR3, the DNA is TGTGCCAGCAGCTTAGATGGCTGGGGCACTGAAGCTTTCTTT. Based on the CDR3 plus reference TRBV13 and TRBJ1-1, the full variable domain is AAGVIQSPRHLIKEKRETATLKCYPIPRHDTVYWYQQGPGQDPQFLISFYEKMQSDKGSIPDRFSAQQFSDYHSELNMSSLELGDSALYFCASSLDGWGTEAFFGQGTRLTVV.

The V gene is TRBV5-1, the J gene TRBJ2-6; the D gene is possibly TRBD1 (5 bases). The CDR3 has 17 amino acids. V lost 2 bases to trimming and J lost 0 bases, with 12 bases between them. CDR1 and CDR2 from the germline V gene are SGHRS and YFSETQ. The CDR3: CASSLGQSYSGANVLTF. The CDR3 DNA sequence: TGCGCCAGCAGCTTAGGACAATCATACTCTGGGGCCAACGTCCTGACTTTC.

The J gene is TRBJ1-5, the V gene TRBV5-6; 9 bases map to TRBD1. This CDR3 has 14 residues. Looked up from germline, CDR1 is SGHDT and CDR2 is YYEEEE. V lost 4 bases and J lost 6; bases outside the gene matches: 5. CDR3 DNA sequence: TGTGCCAGCAGCCAATCGACAGGGGGTCAGCCCCAGCATTTT. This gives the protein CASSQSTGGQPQHF. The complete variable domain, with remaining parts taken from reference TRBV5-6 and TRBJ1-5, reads DAGVTQSPTHLIKTRGQQVTLRCSPKSGHDTVSWYQQALGQGPQFIFQYYEEEERQRGNFPDRFSGHQFPNYSSELNVNALLLGDSALYLCASSQSTGGQPQHFGDGTRLSIL.

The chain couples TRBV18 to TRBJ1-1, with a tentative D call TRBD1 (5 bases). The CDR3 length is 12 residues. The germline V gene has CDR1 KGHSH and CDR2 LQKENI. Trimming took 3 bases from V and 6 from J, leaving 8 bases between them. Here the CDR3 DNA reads TGTGCCAGCTCACCTCAGGGTCCTGAAGCTTTCTTT. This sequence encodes CASSPQGPEAFF. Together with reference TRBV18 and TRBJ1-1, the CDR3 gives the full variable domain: NAGVMQNPRHLVRRRGQEARLRCSPMKGHSHVYWYRQLPEEGLKFMVYLQKENIIDESGMPKERFSAEFPKEGPSILRIQQVVRGDSAAYFCASSPQGPEAFFGQGTRLTVV.

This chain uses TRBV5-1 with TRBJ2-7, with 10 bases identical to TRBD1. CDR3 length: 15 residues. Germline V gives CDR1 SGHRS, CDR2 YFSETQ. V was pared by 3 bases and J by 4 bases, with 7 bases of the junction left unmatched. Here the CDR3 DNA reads TGCGCCAGCAGCTCGGAGACAGGGGGCGGATACGAGCAGTACTTC. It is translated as CASSSETGGGYEQYF.

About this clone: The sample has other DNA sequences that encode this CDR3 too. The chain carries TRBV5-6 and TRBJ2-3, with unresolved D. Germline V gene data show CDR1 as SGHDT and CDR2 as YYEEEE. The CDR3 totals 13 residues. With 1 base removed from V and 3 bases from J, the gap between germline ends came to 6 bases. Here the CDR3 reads CASSLLGTDTQYF. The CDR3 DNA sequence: TGTGCCAGCAGCTTGCTGGGAACAGATACGCAGTATTTT. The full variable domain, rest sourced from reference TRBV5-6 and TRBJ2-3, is DAGVTQSPTHLIKTRGQQVTLRCSPKSGHDTVSWYQQALGQGPQFIFQYYEEEERQRGNFPDRFSGHQFPNYSSELNVNALLLGDSALYLCASSLLGTDTQYFGPGTRLTVL.

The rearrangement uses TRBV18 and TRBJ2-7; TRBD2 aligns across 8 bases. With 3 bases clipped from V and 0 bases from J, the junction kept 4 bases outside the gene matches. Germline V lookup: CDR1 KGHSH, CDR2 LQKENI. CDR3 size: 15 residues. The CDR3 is CASSPFSGSSYEQYF. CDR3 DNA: TGTGCCAGCTCACCCTTCAGCGGGAGCTCCTACGAGCAGTACTTC. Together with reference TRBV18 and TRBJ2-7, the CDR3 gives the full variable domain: NAGVMQNPRHLVRRRGQEARLRCSPMKGHSHVYWYRQLPEEGLKFMVYLQKENIIDESGMPKERFSAEFPKEGPSILRIQQVVRGDSAAYFCASSPFSGSSYEQYFGPGTRLTVT.

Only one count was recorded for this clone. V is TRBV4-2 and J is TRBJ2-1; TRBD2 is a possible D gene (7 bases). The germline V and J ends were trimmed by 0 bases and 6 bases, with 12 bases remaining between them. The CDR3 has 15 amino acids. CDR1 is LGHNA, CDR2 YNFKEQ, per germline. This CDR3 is CASSQDGGGSNEQFF. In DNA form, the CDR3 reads TGTGCCAGCAGCCAAGATGGGGGGGGCTCCAATGAGCAGTTCTTC.